This T cell receptor (beta chain) was recorded in a study of shared clonotypes between healthy human individuals. V lost 7 bases to trimming and J lost 9 bases, with 10 bases between them. The V gene's germline CDR1 is MDHEN and CDR2 SYDVKM. This CDR3 is built from 11 residues. Notes on this clone: What it binds is not known.

Several immunoSEQ plates held equal portions of the genomic DNA taken from each subset. The repertoire was sequenced with immunoSEQ multiplex PCR; TCRdb's copy has only in-frame clones and lacks some. Of some 1,600,000 clones listed, roughly 98% are singletons. Notes on the study in general: Rarefaction demonstrated incomplete sorted-subset sequencing despite large depth. Clonotypes shared by all four donors outscored non-shared clonotypes in generation probability. Larger richness was generally estimated for naive than memory subsets.

The V and J genes are TRBV28 and TRBJ2-1, with a tentative D call TRBD2 (5 bases). The sequencing sample was made of naive CD4+ T cells sorted from blood. Specified subset: CD45RA+ positively selected. The source of this sequence is a young man in good health. DNA of the CDR3: TGTGCCAGCAACGGGGTTCGTGAGCAGTTCTTC. It encodes CASNGVREQFF. Variable domain in full (rest from reference TRBV28 and TRBJ2-1): DVKVTQSSRYLVKRTGEKVFLECVQDMDHENMFWYRQDPGLGLRLIYFSYDVKMKEKGDIPEGYSVSREKKERFSLILESASTNQTSMYLCASNGVREQFFGPGTRLTVL.